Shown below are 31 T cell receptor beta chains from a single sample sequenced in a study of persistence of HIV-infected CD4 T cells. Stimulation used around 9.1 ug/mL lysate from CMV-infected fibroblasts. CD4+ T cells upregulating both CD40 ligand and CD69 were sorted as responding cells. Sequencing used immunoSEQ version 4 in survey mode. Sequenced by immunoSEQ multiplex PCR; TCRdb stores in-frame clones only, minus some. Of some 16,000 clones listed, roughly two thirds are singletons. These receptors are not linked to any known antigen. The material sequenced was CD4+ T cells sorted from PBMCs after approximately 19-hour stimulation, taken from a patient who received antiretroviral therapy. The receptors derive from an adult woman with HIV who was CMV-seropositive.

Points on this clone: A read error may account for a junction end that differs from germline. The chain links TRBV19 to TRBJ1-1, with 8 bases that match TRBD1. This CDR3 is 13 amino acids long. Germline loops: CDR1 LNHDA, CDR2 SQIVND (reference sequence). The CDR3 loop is CASKDRVKTEAFF. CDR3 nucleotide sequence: TGTGCCAGTAAGGACAGGGTGAAAACTGAAGCTTTCTTT.

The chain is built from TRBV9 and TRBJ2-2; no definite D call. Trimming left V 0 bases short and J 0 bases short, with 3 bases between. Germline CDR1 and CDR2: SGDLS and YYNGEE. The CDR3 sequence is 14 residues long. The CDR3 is CASSVDSNTGELFF. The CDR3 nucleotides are TGTGCCAGCAGCGTAGATTCGAACACCGGGGAGCTGTTTTTT.

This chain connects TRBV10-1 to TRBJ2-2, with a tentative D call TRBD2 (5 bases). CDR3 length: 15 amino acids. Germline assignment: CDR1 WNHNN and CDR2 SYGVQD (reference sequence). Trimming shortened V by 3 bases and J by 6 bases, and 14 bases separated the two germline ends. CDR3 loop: CASSENGVVPGELFF. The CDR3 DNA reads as TGCGCCAGCAGTGAAAACGGGGTAGTTCCCGGGGAGCTGTTTTTT.

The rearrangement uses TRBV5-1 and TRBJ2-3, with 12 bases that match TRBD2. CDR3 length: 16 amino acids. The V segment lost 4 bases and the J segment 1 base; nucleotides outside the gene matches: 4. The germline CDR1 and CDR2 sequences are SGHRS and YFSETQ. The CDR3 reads CASSPRTSGGTDTQYF. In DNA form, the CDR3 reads TGCGCCAGCAGCCCGCGGACTAGCGGGGGCACAGATACGCAGTATTTT.

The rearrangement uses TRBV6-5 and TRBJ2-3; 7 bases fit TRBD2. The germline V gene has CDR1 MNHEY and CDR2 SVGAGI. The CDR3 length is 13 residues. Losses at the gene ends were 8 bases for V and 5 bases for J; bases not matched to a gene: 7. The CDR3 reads CASRGLGRDTQYF. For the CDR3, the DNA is TGTGCCAGCCGAGGACTAGGACGAGATACGCAGTATTTT.

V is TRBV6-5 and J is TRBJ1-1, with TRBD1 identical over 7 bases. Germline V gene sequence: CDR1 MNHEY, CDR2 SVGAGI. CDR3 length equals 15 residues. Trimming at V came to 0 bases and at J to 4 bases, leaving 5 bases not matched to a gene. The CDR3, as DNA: TGTGCCAGCAGTTACTCGAAGGGGGCAGTCACTGAAGCTTTCTTT. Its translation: CASSYSKGAVTEAFF.

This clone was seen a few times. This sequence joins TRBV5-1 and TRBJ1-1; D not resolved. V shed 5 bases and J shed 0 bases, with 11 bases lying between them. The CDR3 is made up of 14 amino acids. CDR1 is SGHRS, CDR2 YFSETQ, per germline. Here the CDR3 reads CASRFGPMNTEAFF. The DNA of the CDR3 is TGCGCCAGCAGATTTGGGCCTATGAACACTGAAGCTTTCTTT.

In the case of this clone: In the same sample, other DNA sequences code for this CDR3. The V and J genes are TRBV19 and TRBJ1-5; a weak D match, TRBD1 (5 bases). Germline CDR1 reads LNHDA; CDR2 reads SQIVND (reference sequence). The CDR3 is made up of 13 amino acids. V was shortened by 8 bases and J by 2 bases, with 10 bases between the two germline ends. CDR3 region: CASGDRRNQPQHF. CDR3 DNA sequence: TGTGCCAGTGGCGACAGACGCAATCAGCCCCAGCATTTT.

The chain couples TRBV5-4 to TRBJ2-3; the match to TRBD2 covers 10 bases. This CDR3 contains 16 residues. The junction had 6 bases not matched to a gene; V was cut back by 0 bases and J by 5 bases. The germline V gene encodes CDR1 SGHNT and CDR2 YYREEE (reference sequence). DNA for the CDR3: TGTGCCAGCAGCTTGGCCCCTAGCGGGGGACAAGATACGCAGTATTTT. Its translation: CASSLAPSGGQDTQYF.

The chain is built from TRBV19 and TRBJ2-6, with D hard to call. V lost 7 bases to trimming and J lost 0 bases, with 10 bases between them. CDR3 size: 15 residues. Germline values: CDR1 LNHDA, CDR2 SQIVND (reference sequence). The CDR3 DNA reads TGTGCCAGTACCCCCGCGGCCTCTGGGGCCAACGTCCTGACTTTC. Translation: CASTPAASGANVLTF.

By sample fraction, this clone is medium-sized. The CDR3 DNA is TGTGCCAGCAGCGTCGTGAGTGGGGGGCCCGACGAGCAGTACTTC. Translated: CASSVVSGGPDEQYF. The rearrangement links TRBV5-4 to TRBJ2-7, with D perhaps TRBD1 or TRBD2 (6 bases each). The V end was cut by 4 bases, the J end by 5 bases, with 19 bases between. Germline values: CDR1 SGHNT, CDR2 YYREEE (reference sequence). The CDR3 has 15 amino acids. Full variable domain (missing parts from reference TRBV5-4 and TRBJ2-7): ETGVTQSPTHLIKTRGQQVTLRCSSQSGHNTVSWYQQALGQGPQFIFQYYREEENGRGNFPPRFSGLQFPNYSSELNVNALELDDSALYLCASSVVSGGPDEQYFGPGTRLTVT.

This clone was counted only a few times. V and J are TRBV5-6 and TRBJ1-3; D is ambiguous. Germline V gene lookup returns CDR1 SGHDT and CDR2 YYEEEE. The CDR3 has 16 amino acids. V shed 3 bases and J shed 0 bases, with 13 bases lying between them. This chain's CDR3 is CASSYGEGFSGNTIYF. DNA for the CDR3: TGTGCCAGCAGCTATGGGGAGGGATTCTCTGGAAACACCATATATTTT. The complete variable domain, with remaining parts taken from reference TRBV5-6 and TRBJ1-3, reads DAGVTQSPTHLIKTRGQQVTLRCSPKSGHDTVSWYQQALGQGPQFIFQYYEEEERQRGNFPDRFSGHQFPNYSSELNVNALLLGDSALYLCASSYGEGFSGNTIYFGEGSWLTVV.

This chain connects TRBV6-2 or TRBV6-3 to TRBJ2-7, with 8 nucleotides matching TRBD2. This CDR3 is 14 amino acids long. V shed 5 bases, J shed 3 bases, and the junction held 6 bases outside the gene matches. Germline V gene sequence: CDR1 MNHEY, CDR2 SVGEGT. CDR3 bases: TGTGCCAGCAGTAATCCCGGGGGGGTCTACGAGCAGTACTTC. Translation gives CASSNPGGVYEQYF.

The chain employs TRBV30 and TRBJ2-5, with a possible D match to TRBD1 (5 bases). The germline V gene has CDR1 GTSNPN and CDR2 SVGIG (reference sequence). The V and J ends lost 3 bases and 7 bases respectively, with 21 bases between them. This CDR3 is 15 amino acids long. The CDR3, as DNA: TGTGCCTGGAGCGGCGCTGCAGGGTTTGTGGGGACCCAGTACTTC. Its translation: CAWSGAAGFVGTQYF.

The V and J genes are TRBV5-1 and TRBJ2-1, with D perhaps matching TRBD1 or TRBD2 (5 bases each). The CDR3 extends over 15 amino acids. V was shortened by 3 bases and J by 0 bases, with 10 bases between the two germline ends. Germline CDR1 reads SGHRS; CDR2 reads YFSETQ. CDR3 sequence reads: CASSWRTSSYNEQFF. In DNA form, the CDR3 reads TGCGCCAGCAGCTGGAGGACAAGCTCCTACAATGAGCAGTTCTTC.

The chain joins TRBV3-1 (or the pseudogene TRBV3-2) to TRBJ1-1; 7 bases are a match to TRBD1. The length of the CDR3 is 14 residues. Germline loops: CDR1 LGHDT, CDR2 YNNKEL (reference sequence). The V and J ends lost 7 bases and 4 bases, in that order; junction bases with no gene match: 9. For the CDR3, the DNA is TGTGCCAGCACCAGGGGGGGGGCGGGCACTGAAGCTTTCTTT. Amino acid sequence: CASTRGGAGTEAFF.

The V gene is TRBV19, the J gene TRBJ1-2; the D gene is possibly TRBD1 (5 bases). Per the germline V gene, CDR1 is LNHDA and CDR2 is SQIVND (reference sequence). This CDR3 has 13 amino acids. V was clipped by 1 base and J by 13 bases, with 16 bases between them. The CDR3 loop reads CASSIAESRDGTF. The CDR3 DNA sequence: TGTGCCAGTAGTATAGCAGAGTCCCGGGACGGCACCTTC.

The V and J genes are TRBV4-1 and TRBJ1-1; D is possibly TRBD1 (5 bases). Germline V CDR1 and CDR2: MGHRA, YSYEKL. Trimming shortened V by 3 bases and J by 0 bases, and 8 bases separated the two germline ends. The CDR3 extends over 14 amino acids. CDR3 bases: TGCGCCAGCAGCCACAGGGAAATGAACACTGAAGCTTTCTTT. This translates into CASSHREMNTEAFF.

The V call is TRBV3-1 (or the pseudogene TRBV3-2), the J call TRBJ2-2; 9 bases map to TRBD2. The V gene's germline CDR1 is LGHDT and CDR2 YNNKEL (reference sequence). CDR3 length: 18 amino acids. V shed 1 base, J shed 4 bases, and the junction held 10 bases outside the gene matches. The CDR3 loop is CASSQGVGSGGGTGELFF. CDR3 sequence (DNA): TGTGCCAGCAGCCAAGGGGTCGGTAGCGGGGGCGGCACCGGGGAGCTGTTTTTT.

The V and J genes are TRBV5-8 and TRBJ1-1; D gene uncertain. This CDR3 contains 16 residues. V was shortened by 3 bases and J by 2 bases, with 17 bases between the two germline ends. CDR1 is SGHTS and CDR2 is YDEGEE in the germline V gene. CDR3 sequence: CASSSGQLFTNTEAFF. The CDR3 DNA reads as TGTGCCAGCAGCTCGGGCCAACTATTTACTAACACTGAAGCTTTCTTT.

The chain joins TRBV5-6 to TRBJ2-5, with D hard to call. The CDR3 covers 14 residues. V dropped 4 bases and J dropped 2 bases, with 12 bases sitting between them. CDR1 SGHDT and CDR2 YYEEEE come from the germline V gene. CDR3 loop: CASSPLGIQETQYF. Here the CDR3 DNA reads TGTGCCAGCAGCCCGCTGGGCATACAAGAGACCCAGTACTTC.

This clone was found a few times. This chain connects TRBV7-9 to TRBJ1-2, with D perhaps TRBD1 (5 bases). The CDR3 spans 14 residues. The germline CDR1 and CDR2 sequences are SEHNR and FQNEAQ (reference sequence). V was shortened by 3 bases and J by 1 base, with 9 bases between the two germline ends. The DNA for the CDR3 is TGTGCCAGCAGCTTCGACAGTTATAACTATGGCTACACCTTC. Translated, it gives CASSFDSYNYGYTF.

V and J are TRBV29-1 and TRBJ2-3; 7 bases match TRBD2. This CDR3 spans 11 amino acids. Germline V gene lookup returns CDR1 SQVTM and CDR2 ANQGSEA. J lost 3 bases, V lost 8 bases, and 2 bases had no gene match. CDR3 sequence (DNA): TGCAGCATGCGGGGGACAGATACGCAGTATTTT. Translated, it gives CSMRGTDTQYF.

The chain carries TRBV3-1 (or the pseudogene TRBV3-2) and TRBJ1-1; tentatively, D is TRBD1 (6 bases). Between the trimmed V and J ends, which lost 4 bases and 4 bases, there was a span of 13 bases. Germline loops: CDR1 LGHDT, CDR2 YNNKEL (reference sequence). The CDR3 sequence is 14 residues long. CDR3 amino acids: CASSPSGVSTEAFF. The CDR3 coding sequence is TGTGCCAGCAGCCCCTCAGGGGTTAGCACTGAAGCTTTCTTT.

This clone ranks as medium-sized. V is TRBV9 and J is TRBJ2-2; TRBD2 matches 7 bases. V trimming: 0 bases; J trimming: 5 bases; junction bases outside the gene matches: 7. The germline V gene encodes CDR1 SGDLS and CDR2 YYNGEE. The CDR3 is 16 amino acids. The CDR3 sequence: CASSVGGAGVTGELFF. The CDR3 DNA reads TGTGCCAGCAGCGTAGGCGGCGCGGGGGTTACCGGGGAGCTGTTTTTT.

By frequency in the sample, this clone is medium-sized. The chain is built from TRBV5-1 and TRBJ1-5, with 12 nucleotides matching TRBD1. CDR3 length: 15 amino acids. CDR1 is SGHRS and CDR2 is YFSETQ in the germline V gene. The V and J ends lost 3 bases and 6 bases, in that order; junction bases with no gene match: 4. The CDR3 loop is CASSSGTGGLQPQHF. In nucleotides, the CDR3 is TGCGCCAGCAGCTCCGGGACAGGGGGCCTTCAGCCCCAGCATTTT.

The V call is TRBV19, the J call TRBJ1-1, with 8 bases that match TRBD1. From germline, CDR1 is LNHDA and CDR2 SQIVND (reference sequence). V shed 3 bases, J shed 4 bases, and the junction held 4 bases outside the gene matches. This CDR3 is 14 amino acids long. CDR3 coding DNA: TGTGCCAGTAGTATTAGGACAGGGACCACTGAAGCTTTCTTT. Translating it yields CASSIRTGTTEAFF.

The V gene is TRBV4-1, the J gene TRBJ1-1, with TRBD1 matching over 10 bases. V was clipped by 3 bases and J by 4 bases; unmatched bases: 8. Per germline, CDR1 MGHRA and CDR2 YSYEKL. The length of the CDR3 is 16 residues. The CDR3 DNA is TGCGCCAGCAGCCATCCTAAGGGACAGGGGATCACTGAAGCTTTCTTT. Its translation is CASSHPKGQGITEAFF.

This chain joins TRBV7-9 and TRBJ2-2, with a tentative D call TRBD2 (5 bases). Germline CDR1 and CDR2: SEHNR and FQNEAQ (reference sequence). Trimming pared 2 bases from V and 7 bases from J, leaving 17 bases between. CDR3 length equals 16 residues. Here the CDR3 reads CASSLISGSRVGELFF. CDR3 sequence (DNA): TGTGCCAGCAGCTTAATTTCTGGGAGCCGGGTCGGGGAGCTGTTTTTT. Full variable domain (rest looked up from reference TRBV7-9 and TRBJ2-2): DTGVSQNPRHKITKRGQNVTFRCDPISEHNRLYWYRQTLGQGPEFLTYFQNEAQLEKSRLLSDRFSAERPKGSFSTLEIQRTEQGDSAMYLCASSLISGSRVGELFFGEGSRLTVL.

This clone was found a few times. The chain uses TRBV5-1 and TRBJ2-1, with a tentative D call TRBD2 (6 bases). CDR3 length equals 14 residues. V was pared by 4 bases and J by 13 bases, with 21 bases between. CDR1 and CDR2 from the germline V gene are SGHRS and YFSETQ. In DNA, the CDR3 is TGCGCCAGCAGCCCTTTGGAGGGCATAATCCCTCAGTTCTTC. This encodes CASSPLEGIIPQFF.

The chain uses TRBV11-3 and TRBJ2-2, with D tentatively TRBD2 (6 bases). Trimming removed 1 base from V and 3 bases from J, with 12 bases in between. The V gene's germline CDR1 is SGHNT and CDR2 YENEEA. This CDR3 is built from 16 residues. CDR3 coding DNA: TGTGCCAGCAGCTTAGCCGGGGGAGGTGACACCGGGGAGCTGTTTTTT. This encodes CASSLAGGGDTGELFF.